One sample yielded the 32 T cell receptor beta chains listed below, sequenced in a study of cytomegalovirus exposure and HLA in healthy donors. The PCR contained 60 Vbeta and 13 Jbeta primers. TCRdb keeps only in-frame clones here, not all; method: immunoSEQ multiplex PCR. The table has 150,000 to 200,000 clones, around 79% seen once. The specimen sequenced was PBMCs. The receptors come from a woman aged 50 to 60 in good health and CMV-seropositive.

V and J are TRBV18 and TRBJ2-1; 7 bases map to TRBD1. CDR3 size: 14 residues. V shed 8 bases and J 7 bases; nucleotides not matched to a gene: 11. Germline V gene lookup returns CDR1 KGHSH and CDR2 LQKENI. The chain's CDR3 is CASNLPGGRNEQFF. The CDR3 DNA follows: TGTGCCAGCAACCTCCCAGGGGGTCGTAATGAGCAGTTCTTC. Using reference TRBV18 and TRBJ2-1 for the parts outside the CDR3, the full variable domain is NAGVMQNPRHLVRRRGQEARLRCSPMKGHSHVYWYRQLPEEGLKFMVYLQKENIIDESGMPKERFSAEFPKEGPSILRIQQVVRGDSAAYFCASNLPGGRNEQFFGPGTRLTVL.

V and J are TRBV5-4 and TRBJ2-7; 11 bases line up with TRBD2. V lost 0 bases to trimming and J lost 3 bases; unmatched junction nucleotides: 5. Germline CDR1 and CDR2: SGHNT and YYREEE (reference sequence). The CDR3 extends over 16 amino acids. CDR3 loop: CASSLGTSGSFYEQYF. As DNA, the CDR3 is TGTGCCAGCAGCTTGGGTACTAGCGGGAGCTTCTACGAGCAGTACTTC.

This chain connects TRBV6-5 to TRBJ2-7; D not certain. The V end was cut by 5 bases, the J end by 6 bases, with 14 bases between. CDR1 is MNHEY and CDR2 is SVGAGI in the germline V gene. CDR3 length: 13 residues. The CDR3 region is CASSTRMAREQYF. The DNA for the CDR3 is TGTGCCAGCAGTACGAGGATGGCGCGCGAGCAGTACTTC.

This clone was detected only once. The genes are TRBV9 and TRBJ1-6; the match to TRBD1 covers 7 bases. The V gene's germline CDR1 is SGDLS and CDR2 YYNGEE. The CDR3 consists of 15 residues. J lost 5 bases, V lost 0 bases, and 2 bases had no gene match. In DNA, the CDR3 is TGTGCCAGCAGCGTAGAGGGGGCGAATAATTCACCCCTCCACTTT. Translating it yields CASSVEGANNSPLHF.

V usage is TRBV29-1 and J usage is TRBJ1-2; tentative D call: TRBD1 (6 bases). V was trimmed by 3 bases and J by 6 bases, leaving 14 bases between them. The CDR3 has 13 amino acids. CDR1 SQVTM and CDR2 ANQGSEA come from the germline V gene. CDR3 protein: CSVDLGARDGYTF. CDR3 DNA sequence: TGCAGCGTTGACCTGGGGGCGCGTGATGGCTACACCTTC.

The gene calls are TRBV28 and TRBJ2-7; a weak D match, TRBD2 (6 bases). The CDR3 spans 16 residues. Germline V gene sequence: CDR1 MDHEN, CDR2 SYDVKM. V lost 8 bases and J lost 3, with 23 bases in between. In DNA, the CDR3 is TGTGCCAGCCGTACGAGGTTCGGGACTCTATACTACGAGCAGTACTTC. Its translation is CASRTRFGTLYYEQYF.

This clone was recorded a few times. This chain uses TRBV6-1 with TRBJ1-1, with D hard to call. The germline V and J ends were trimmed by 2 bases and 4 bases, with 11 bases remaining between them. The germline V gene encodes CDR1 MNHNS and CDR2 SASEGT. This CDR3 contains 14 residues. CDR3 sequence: CASSEYRVGTEAFF. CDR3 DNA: TGTGCCAGCAGTGAATACCGGGTGGGCACTGAAGCTTTCTTT.

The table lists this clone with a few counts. DNA of the CDR3: TGTGCCAGCAGCCATCAGGGAGAGACCCAGTACTTC. Its protein is CASSHQGETQYF. This chain joins TRBV7-9 and TRBJ2-5, with D perhaps matching TRBD1 (5 bases). The CDR3 length is 12 residues. Looked up from germline, CDR1 is SEHNR and CDR2 is FQNEAQ (reference sequence). Between the trimmed V and J ends, which lost 5 bases and 4 bases, there was a span of 8 bases.

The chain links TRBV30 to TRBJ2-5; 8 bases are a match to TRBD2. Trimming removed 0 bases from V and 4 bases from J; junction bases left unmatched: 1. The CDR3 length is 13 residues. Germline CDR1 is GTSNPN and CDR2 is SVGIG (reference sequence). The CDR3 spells CAWSVAGGETQYF. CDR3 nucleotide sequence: TGTGCCTGGAGTGTTGCGGGAGGAGAGACCCAGTACTTC.

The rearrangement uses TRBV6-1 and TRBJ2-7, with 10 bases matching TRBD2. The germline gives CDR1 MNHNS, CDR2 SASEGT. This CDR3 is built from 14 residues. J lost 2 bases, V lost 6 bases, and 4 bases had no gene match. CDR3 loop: CASSLAGETYEQYF. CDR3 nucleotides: TGTGCCAGCAGCCTAGCGGGAGAGACCTACGAGCAGTACTTC.

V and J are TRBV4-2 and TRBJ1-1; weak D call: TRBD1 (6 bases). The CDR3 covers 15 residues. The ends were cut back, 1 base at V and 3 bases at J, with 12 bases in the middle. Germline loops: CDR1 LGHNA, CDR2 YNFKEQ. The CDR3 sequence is CASSQGNRAHTEAFF. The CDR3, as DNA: TGTGCCAGCAGCCAAGGGAACAGGGCTCACACTGAAGCTTTCTTT.

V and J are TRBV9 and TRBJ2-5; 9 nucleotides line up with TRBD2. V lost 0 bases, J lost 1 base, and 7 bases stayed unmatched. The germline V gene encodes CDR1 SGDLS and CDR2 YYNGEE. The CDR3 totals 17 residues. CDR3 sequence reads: CASSVGVSGGTQETQYF. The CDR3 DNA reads TGTGCCAGCAGCGTAGGGGTTAGCGGGGGAACCCAAGAGACCCAGTACTTC. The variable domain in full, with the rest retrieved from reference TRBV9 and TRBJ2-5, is DSGVTQTPKHLITATGQRVTLRCSPRSGDLSVYWYQQSLDQGLQFLIQYYNGEERAKGNILERFSAQQFPDLHSELNLSSLELGDSALYFCASSVGVSGGTQETQYFGPGTRLLVL.

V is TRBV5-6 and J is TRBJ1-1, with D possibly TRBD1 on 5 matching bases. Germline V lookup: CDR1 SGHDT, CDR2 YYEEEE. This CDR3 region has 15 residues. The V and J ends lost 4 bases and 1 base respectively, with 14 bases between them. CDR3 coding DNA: TGTGCCAGCAGCCCGACCGGGGGAGAGAACACTGAAGCTTTCTTT. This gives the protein CASSPTGGENTEAFF.

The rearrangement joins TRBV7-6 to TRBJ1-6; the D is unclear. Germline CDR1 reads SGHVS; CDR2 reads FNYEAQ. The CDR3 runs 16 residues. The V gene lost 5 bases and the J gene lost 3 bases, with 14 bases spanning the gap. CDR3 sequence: CASSPGDSGYNSPLHF. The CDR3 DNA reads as TGTGCCAGCAGCCCCGGGGATTCGGGCTATAATTCACCCCTCCACTTT.

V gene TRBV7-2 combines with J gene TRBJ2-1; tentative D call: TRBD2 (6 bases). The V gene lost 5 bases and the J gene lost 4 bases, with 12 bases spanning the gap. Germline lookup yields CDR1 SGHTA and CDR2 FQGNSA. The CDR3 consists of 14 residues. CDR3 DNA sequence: TGTGCCAGCAGCCCGGGACTGACTTACAATGAGCAGTTCTTC. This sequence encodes CASSPGLTYNEQFF.

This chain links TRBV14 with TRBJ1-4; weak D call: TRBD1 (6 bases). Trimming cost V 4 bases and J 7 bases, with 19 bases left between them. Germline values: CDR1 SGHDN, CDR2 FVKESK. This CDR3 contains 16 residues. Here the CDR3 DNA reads TGTGCCAGCAGCCCCAGAGGGGGGGAGCCAGGTGAAAAACTGTTTTTT. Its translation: CASSPRGGEPGEKLFF.

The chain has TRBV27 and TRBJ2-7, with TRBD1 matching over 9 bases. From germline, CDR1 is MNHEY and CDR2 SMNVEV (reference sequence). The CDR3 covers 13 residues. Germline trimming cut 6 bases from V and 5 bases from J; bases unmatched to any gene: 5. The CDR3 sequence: CASSNRGRNEQYF. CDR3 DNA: TGTGCCAGCAGCAACAGGGGGCGCAACGAGCAGTACTTC.

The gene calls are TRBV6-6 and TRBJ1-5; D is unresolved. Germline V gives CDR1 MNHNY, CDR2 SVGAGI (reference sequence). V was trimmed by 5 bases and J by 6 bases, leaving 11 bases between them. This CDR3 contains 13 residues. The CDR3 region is CASSRIRGQPQHF. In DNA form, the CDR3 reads TGTGCCAGCAGTAGGATACGGGGTCAGCCCCAGCATTTT.

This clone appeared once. CDR3 DNA sequence: TGTGCCAGCAGCCTCTCGCGGGACAGAGTTCGACAAGAGACCCAGTACTTC. It codes for CASSLSRDRVRQETQYF. V and J are TRBV7-9 and TRBJ2-5; tentatively, D is TRBD1 (7 bases). There are 17 residues in the CDR3. The ends were cut back, 5 bases at V and 2 bases at J, with 21 bases in the middle. Germline-derived CDR1 and CDR2 are SEHNR and FQNEAQ (reference sequence).

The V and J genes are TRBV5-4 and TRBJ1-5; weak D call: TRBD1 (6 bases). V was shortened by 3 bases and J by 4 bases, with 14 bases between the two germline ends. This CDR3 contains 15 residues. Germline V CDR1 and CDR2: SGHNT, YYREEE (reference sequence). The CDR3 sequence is CASSWGGQVNQPQHF. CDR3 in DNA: TGTGCCAGCAGCTGGGGGGGCCAAGTTAATCAGCCCCAGCATTTT.

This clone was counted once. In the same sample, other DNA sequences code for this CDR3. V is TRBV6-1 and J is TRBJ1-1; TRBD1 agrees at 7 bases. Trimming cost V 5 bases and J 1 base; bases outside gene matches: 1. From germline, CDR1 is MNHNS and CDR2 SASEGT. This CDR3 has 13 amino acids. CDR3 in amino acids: CASSPGGNTEAFF. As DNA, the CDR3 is TGTGCCAGCAGTCCAGGGGGGAACACTGAAGCTTTCTTT.

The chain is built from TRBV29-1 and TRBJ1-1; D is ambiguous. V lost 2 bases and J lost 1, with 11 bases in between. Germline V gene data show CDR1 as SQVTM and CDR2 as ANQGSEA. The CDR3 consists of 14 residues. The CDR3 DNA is TGCAGCGTTGAATTCAGGCTTCAGAACACTGAAGCTTTCTTT. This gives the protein CSVEFRLQNTEAFF.

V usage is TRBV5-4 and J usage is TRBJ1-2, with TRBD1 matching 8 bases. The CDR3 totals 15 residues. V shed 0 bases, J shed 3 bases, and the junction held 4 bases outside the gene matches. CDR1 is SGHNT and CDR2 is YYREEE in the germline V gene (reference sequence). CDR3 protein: CASSLDATGDYGYTF. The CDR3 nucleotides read TGTGCCAGCAGCTTGGATGCGACAGGGGACTATGGCTACACCTTC.

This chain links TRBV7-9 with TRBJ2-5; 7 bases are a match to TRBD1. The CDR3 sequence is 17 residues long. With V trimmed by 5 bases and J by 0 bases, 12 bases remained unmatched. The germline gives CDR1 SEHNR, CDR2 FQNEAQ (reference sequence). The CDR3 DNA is TGTGCCAGCAGCCTACCCCAGGGACAGCCCTACCAAGAGACCCAGTACTTC. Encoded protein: CASSLPQGQPYQETQYF.

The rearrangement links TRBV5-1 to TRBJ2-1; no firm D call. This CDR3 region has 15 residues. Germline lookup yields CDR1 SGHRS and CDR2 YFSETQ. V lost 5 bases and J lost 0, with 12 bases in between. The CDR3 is CASRNALSSYNEQFF. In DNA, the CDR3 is TGCGCCAGCAGGAACGCTTTGAGCTCCTACAATGAGCAGTTCTTC.

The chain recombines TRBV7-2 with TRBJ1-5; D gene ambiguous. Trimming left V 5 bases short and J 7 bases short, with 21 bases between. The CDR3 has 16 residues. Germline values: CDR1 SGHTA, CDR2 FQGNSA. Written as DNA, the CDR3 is TGTGCCAGCAGCCCCTCCCCCGGGCTGAGAGGGCAGCCCCAGCATTTT. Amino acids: CASSPSPGLRGQPQHF.

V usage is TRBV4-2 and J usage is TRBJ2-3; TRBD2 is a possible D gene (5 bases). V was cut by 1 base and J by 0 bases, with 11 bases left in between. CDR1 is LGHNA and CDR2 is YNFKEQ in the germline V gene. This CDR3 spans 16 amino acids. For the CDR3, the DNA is TGTGCCAGCAGCCAAGTCGGGATCGATAGCACAGATACGCAGTATTTT. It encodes CASSQVGIDSTDTQYF.

This CDR3 reads CASSYSGSDSYEQYF. The CDR3 DNA is TGTGCCAGCAGTTACAGCGGCTCCGACTCCTACGAGCAGTACTTC. The genes are TRBV6-6 and TRBJ2-7; D perhaps matches TRBD2 (5 bases). CDR1 is MNHNY and CDR2 is SVGAGI in the germline V gene (reference sequence). This CDR3 comprises 15 residues. Trimming left V 2 bases short and J 0 bases short, with 11 bases between.

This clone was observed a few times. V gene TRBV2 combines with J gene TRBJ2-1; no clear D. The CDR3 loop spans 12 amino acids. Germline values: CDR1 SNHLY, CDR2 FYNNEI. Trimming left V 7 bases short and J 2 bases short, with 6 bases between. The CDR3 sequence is CASNSPYNEQFF. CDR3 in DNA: TGTGCCAGCAACAGCCCCTACAATGAGCAGTTCTTC.

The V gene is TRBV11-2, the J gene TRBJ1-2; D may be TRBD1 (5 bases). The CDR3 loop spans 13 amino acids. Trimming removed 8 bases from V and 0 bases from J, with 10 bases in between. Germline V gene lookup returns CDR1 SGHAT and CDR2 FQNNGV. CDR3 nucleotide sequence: TGTGCCAGCGCCGGGGGTACTAACTATGGCTACACCTTC. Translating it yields CASAGGTNYGYTF.

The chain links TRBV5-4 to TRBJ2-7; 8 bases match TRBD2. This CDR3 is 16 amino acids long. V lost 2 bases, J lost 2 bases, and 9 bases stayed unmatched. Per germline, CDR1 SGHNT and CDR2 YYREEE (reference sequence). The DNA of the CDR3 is TGTGCCAGCAGCTTCCGTACGGGGGGGAATCCCTACGAGCAGTACTTC. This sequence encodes CASSFRTGGNPYEQYF.

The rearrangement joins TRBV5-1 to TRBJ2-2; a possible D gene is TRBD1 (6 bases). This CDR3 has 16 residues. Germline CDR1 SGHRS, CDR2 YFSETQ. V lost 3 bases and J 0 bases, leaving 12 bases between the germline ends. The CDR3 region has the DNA TGCGCCAGCAGCTACTTACAGGGTACGAACACCGGGGAGCTGTTTTTT. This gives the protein CASSYLQGTNTGELFF.